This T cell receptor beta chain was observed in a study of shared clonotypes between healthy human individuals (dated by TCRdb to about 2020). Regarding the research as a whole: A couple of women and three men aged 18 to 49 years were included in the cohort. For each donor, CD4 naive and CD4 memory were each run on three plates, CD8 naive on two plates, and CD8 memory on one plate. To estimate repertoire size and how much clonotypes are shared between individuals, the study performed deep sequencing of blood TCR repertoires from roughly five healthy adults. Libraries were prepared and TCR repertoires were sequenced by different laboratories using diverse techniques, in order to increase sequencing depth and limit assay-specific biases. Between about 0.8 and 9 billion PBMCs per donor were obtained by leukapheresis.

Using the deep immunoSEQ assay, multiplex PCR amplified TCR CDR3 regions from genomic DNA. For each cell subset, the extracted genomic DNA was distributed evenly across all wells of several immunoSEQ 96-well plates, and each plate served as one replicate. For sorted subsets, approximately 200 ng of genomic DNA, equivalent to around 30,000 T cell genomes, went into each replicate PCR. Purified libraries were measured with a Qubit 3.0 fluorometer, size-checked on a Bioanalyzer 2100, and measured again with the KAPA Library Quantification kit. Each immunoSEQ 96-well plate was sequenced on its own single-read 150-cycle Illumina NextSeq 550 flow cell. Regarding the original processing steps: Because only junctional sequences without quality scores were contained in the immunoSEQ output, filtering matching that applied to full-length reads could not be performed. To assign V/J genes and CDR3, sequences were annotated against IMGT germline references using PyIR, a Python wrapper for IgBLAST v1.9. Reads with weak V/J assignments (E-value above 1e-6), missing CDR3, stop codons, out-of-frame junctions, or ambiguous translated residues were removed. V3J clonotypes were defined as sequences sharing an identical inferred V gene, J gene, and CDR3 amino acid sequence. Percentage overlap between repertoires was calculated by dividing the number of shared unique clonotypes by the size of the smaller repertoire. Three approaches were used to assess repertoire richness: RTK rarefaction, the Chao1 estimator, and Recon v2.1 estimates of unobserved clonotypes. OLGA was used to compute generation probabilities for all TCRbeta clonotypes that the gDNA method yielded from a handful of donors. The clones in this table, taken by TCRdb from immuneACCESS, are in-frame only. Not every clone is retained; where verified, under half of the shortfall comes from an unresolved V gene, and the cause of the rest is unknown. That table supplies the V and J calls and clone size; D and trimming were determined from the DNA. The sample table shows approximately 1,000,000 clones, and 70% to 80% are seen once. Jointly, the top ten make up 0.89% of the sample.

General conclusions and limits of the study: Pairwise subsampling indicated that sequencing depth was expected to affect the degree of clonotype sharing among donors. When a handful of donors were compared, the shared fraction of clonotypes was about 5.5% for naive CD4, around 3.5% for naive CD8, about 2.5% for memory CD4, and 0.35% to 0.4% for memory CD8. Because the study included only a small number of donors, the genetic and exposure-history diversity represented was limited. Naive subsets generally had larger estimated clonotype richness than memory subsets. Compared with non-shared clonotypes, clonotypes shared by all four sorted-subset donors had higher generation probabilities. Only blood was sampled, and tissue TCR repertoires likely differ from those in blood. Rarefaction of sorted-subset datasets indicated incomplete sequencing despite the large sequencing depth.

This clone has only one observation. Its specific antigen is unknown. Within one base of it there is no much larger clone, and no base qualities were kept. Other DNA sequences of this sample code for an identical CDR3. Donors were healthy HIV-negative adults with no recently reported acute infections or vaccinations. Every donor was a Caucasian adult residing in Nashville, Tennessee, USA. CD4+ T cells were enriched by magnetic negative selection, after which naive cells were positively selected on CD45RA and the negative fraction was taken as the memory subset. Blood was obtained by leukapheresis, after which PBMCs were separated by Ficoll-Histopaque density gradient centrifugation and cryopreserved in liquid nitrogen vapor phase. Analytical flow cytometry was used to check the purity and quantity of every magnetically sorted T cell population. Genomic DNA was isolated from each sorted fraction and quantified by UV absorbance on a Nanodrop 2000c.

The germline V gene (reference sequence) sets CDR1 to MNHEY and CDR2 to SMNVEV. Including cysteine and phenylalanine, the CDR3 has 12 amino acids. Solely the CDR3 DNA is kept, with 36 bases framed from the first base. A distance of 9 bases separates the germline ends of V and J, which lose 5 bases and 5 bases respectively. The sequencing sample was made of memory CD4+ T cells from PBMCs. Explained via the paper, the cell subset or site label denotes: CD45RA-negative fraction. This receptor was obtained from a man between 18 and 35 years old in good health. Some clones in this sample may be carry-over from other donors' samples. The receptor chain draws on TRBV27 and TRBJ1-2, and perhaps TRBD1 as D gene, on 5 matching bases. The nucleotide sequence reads TGTGCCAGCAGTCTTCAGGGTTATGGCTACACCTTC. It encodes CASSLQGYGYTF.